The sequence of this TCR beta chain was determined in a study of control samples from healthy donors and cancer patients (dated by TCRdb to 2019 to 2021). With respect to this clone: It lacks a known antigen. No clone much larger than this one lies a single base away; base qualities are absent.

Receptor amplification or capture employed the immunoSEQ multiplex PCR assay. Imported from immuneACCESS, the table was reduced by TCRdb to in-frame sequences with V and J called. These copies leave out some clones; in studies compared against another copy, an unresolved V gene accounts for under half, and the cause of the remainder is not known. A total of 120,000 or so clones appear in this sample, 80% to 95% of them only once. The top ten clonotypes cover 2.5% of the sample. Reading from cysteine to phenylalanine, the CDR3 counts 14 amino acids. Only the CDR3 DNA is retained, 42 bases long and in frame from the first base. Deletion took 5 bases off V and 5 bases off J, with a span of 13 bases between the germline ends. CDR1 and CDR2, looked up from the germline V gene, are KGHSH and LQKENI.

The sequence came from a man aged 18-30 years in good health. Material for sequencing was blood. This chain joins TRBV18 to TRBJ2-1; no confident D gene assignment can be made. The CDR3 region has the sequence CASSVGYLNNEQFF. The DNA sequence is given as TGTGCCAGCTCAGTAGGCTACCTCAACAATGAGCAGTTCTTC.